This TCR beta chain was documented in a study of neurological immune-mediated disorders. Study findings and constraints: When repertoires were grouped phylogenetically, those of 18 of 34 multiple sclerosis patients fell into one related-CDR3 cluster, a possible signature. It was HTLV-1-associated myelopathy that showed the most TCR clonal expansion, while multiple sclerosis showed the least, falling below healthy controls.

Each TCR transcript was tagged with a 10-nucleotide random UMI during 5'RACE. TCRdb reprocessed the 5' RACE reads with MiXCR, giving one entry per CDR3 protein. Of tens of thousands of distinct CDR3 sequences listed, about 3.5% are singletons. With V trimmed by 4 bases and J by 0 bases, 7 bases remained unmatched. Per germline, CDR1 SGHRS and CDR2 YFSETQ. The CDR3 has 16 amino acids. This clonotype was picked up many times. What it binds is unknown. The chain recombines TRBV5-1 with TRBJ2-3, with TRBD2 identical over 8 bases. Sequences were obtained from PBMCs. This sequence was found in a man aged 30 to 45 with multiple sclerosis. The CDR3 nucleotides read TGCGCCAGCAGCGCCGCGGGCGGGGGGAGCACAGATACGCAGTATTTT. It yields the protein CASSAAGGGSTDTQYF.